Detailed here is one T cell receptor beta chain. These data belong to a study of blood T cell repertoires in COVID-19. At the level of the study: Material from acute and convalescent COVID-19 was sourced from the United States, Italy and Spain. PBMCs, B-cell-depleted T cells, or T cells were the source of the cDNA or gDNA that made up the material.

Germline values: CDR1 SGHTA, CDR2 FQGNSA. The CDR3 spans 15 residues. V lost 3 bases, J lost 5 bases, and 9 bases stayed unmatched. In the study's own analysis: The authors estimated nucleated cell counts from reference gene primer amplification. Assay: immunoSEQ multiplex PCR; the TCRdb copy retains only in-frame clones and omits some. V and J calls and clone size are given by that table; D and trimming were obtained from the DNA. Of 200,000 or so clones listed, around 84% are singletons. The gene calls are TRBV7-2 and TRBJ1-1, with 7 bases aligning to TRBD1. This receptor was identified in a man between 40 and 49 years old who had recovered from COVID-19. What was sequenced was peripheral blood. The CDR3 nucleotides read TGTGCCAGCAGCTTTCAGGGGGGAGACAGAACTGAAGCTTTCTTT. This translates into CASSFQGGDRTEAFF.